The 21 T cell receptor beta chains given below trace back to one sample, sequenced in a study of T cell repertoires in cytomegalovirus infection. TCRdb processed the reads anew with MiXCR; each CDR3 protein has one entry. The sample includes 600,000 to 800,000 distinct CDR3 sequences, 20% to 30% of them seen just once. The sequenced material came from CD8+ T cells from PBMCs. These receptors were taken from a human donor in good health (CMV status not recorded). Some clones in this sample may be carry-over from other donors' samples.

The V call is TRBV28, the J call TRBJ1-5, with D uncertain. The CDR3 has 16 residues. Germline loops: CDR1 MDHEN, CDR2 SYDVKM. V was pared by 11 bases and J by 5 bases, with 25 bases between. In DNA form, the CDR3 reads TGTGCCCCCACCTCCAGCAAGCTGGATAACGATCAGCCCCAGCATTTT. It translates to CAPTSSKLDNDQPQHF.

This clonotype has just a few counts. The V gene is TRBV6-2 or TRBV6-3, the J gene TRBJ2-5, with 9 nucleotides matching TRBD1. V shed 0 bases, J shed 5 bases, and the junction held 13 bases outside the gene matches. Germline loops: CDR1 MNHEY, CDR2 SVGEGT. This CDR3 is built from 18 residues. The DNA of the CDR3 is TGTGCCAGCAGTTACTCGAGAGGCTGGGACAGGGCGTCGGAGACCCAGTACTTC. Residues: CASSYSRGWDRASETQYF.

This clonotype was counted many times. This CDR3 is CASSLLLAGGYYEQYF. CDR3 DNA: TGTGCCAGCAGCTTATTACTAGCGGGGGGTTACTACGAGCAGTACTTC. The rearrangement joins TRBV7-6 to TRBJ2-7; TRBD2 aligns across 12 bases. The J segment lost 3 bases and the V segment lost 2 bases, leaving 5 bases of the junction unmatched. The CDR3 contains 16 residues. Germline V CDR1 and CDR2: SGHVS, FNYEAQ.

This clonotype occurred a few times. The chain carries TRBV7-9 and TRBJ2-5; D possibly corresponds to TRBD1 (6 bases). V lost 8 bases and J 1 base, leaving 17 bases between the germline ends. The germline V gene has CDR1 SEHNR and CDR2 FQNEAQ (reference sequence). CDR3 length: 15 residues. This CDR3 reads CASSYSEGVQETQYF. The DNA of the CDR3 is TGTGCCAGCTCCTATAGCGAGGGGGTCCAAGAGACCCAGTACTTC.

This clonotype was found a few times. The rearrangement uses TRBV12-3 or TRBV12-4 and TRBJ2-7, with TRBD2 identical over 14 bases. The CDR3 loop spans 15 amino acids. The junction had 5 bases not matched to a gene; V was cut back by 6 bases and J by 4 bases. In nucleotides, the CDR3 is TGTGCCAGCAGCAGGACTAGCGGGGGGTTGTACGAGCAGTACTTC. Translating it yields CASSRTSGGLYEQYF.

This clonotype was counted ten times or more. This chain connects TRBV12-3 or TRBV12-4 to TRBJ1-3; D remains unclear. V was pared by 5 bases and J by 0 bases, with 8 bases between. The CDR3 contains 14 residues. CDR3 sequence reads: CASSRTDSGNTIYF. For the CDR3, the DNA is TGTGCCAGCAGTCGGACGGACTCTGGAAACACCATATATTTT.

This clonotype was counted only a few times. The gene calls are TRBV28 and TRBJ2-1; D call uncertain. From germline, CDR1 is MDHEN and CDR2 SYDVKM. This CDR3 is built from 14 residues. Trimming took off 3 bases at V and 3 bases at J, with 9 bases between the two ends. CDR3 sequence reads: CASSFSDVYNEQFF. The CDR3 DNA follows: TGTGCCAGCAGTTTTTCTGACGTCTACAATGAGCAGTTCTTC. Supplemented by reference TRBV28 and TRBJ2-1, the full variable domain reads DVKVTQSSRYLVKRTGEKVFLECVQDMDHENMFWYRQDPGLGLRLIYFSYDVKMKEKGDIPEGYSVSREKKERFSLILESASTNQTSMYLCASSFSDVYNEQFFGPGTRLTVL.

The V call is TRBV19, the J call TRBJ1-1; D might be TRBD1 (5 bases). Between the trimmed V and J ends, which lost 5 bases and 1 base, there was a span of 8 bases. Germline assignment: CDR1 LNHDA and CDR2 SQIVND (reference sequence). This CDR3 spans 13 amino acids. The CDR3 reads CASSWGENTEAFF. In DNA form, the CDR3 reads TGTGCCAGTAGTTGGGGGGAGAACACTGAAGCTTTCTTT.

This chain connects TRBV29-1 to TRBJ2-1; D gene ambiguous. This CDR3 contains 12 residues. V was pared by 3 bases and J by 7 bases, with 10 bases between. Germline assignment: CDR1 SQVTM and CDR2 ANQGSEA. In nucleotides, the CDR3 is TGCAGCGTTGACGTCGATGGGAATGAGCAGTTCTTC. Translating gives CSVDVDGNEQFF.

This clonotype was observed many times. The genes are TRBV7-9 and TRBJ1-1; D is unclear. With 5 bases removed from V and 7 bases from J, the gap between germline ends came to 11 bases. Germline V CDR1 and CDR2: SEHNR, FQNEAQ (reference sequence). The CDR3 runs to 12 residues. The CDR3 DNA follows: TGTGCCAGCAGCCGTGGAGACATTGAAGCTTTCTTT. The encoded protein is CASSRGDIEAFF.

This chain connects TRBV6-6 to TRBJ2-2; D is possibly TRBD2 (6 bases). Trimming took off 2 bases at V and 1 base at J, with 8 bases between the two ends. The germline gives CDR1 MNHNY, CDR2 SVGAGI (reference sequence). The CDR3 covers 15 residues. This CDR3 is CASSYQGLNTGELFF. The CDR3 bases are TGTGCCAGCAGTTACCAGGGACTGAACACCGGGGAGCTGTTTTTT.

This chain links TRBV25-1 with TRBJ2-5, with D tentatively TRBD1 (6 bases). The CDR3 spans 15 residues. Germline V gene data show CDR1 as MGHDK and CDR2 as SYGVNS. Trimming removed 3 bases from V and 2 bases from J, with 13 bases in between. The CDR3 DNA reads as TGTGCCAGCAGTGATGGGAGCAGGGGTCAAGAGACCCAGTACTTC. Amino acids: CASSDGSRGQETQYF.

The V gene is TRBV29-1, the J gene TRBJ1-2; 9 bases agree with TRBD1. This CDR3 has 15 amino acids. Unmatched junction bases numbered 9, after V lost 2 bases and J lost 5 bases. CDR1 and CDR2 from the germline V gene are SQVTM and ANQGSEA. The chain's CDR3 is CSVESLVGQGYGYTF. DNA for the CDR3: TGCAGCGTTGAATCTTTGGTAGGACAGGGGTATGGCTACACCTTC.

The chain carries TRBV6-2 or TRBV6-3 and TRBJ2-7; D remains unclear. Per germline, CDR1 MNHEY and CDR2 SVGEGT. Between the trimmed V and J ends, which lost 6 bases and 4 bases, there was a span of 10 bases. The CDR3 has 12 amino acids. This chain's CDR3 is CASRGRRYEQYV. As DNA, the CDR3 is TGTGCCAGCAGGGGTCGGCGGTACGAGCAGTACGTC.

The sample holds a few counts of this clonotype. The gene calls are TRBV28 and TRBJ2-7; possibly TRBD2 for D (7 bases). The CDR3 is 14 residues long. Germline CDR1 reads MDHEN; CDR2 reads SYDVKM. The V gene lost 2 bases and the J gene lost 3 bases, with 11 bases spanning the gap. The DNA for the CDR3 is TGTGCCAGCAGTTTAGGGGGGGGGCTCTACGAGCAGTACGTC. Its protein product is CASSLGGGLYEQYV.

Many counts were recorded for this clonotype. The CDR3 sequence: CASSLVHETANTEAFF. DNA for the CDR3: TGTGCCAGCAGCTTAGTACACGAGACAGCGAACACTGAAGCTTTCTTT. The chain employs TRBV7-6 and TRBJ1-1, with TRBD1 as a possible D gene (5 bases). This CDR3 is built from 16 residues. From germline, CDR1 is SGHVS and CDR2 FNYEAQ. The germline V and J ends were trimmed by 1 base and 1 base, with 13 bases remaining between them.

As concerns this clonotype: The germline gene is not matched at one end of the junction; a read error may be the cause. The rearrangement links TRBV14 to TRBJ1-4; no clear D gene. The CDR3 spans 16 residues. CDR1 SGHDN and CDR2 FVKESK come from the germline V gene. The CDR3 DNA follows: TGTGCCAACAGCCAAGATTGGACGGGGAGGGCTGAAAAACTGTTTTTT. Translation gives CANSQDWTGRAEKLFF.

This clonotype has just a few counts. J is TRBJ2-1 and V is TRBV20-1, with 9 bases that match TRBD1. This CDR3 comprises 17 residues. Germline loops: CDR1 DFQATT, CDR2 SNEGSKA (reference sequence). After removal of 6 bases from V and 0 bases from J, the junction contained 12 bases not matched to a gene. In DNA form, the CDR3 reads TGCAGTGCCCCGCCGGGACAGGGCCGAAACTCCTACAATGAGCAGTTCTTC. It translates to CSAPPGQGRNSYNEQFF.

Note on this clonotype: Possible read error: a much larger clone is one base away. V usage is TRBV6-5 and J usage is TRBJ1-2; perhaps TRBD1 as D (5 bases). The CDR3 runs 17 residues. Germline V gene sequence: CDR1 MNHEY, CDR2 SVGAGI. DNA of the CDR3: TGTGTCAGCAGCCGAACCTCGGGACTAACCTCCAACTATGGCTACACCTTC. Its translation: CVSSRTSGLTSNYGYTF.

This clonotype showed up many times. The chain is built from TRBV7-2 and TRBJ2-7; 8 bases align to TRBD2. Looked up from germline, CDR1 is SGHTA and CDR2 is FQGNSA. The CDR3 runs to 15 residues. V shed 5 bases and J 6 bases; nucleotides not matched to a gene: 12. The CDR3 loop reads CASSLSGGSPGEQYF. The CDR3 DNA sequence: TGTGCCAGCAGCCTGAGCGGGGGATCTCCAGGCGAGCAGTACTTC.

The chain is built from TRBV20-1 and TRBJ2-7; D remains unclear. V lost 6 bases to trimming and J lost 0 bases, with 18 bases between them. Germline CDR1 DFQATT, CDR2 SNEGSKA (reference sequence). This CDR3 comprises 15 residues. CDR3 bases: TGCAGTGCCGTTAACCCTCTCAAGCTCTCCTACGAGCAGTACGTC. It specifies CSAVNPLKLSYEQYV.